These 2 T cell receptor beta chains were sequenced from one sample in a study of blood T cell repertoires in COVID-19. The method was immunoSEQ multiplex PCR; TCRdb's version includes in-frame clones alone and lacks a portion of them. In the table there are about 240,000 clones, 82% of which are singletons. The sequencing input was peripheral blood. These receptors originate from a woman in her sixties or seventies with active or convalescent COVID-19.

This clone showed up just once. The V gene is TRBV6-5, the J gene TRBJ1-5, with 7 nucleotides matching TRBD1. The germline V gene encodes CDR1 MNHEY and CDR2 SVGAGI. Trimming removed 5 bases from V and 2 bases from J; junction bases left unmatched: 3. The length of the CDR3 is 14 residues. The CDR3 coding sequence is TGTGCCAGCAGTATAGACAGGGGCAATCAGCCCCAGCATTTT. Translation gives CASSIDRGNQPQHF.

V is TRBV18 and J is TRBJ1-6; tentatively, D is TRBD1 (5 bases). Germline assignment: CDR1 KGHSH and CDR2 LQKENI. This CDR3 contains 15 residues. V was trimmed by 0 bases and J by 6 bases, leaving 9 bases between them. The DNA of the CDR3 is TGTGCCAGCTCACCACCGGGCAGGGCTAATTCACCCCTCCACTTT. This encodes CASSPPGRANSPLHF.